This T cell receptor beta chain was sequenced during a study of tumor-infiltrating lymphocytes in localized non-small cell lung cancer (dated by TCRdb to 2020 to 2023). For context, the study as a whole: Patients whose samples were collected after neoadjuvant chemotherapy, as well as both smokers and never-smokers and several histologies, were included in the cohort. Alongside flow cytometry, multiplex immunofluorescence, RNA-seq, exome sequencing and proteomics, TCR sequencing was applied to the same patients as one of several integrated assays. The overall ICON cohort comprised fewer than 170 surgical patients with localized non-small cell lung cancer whose tumors were resected. A total of more than 50 patients were part of the paired comparison of immunoSEQ T-cell fraction between tumor and uninvolved lung. Each patient contributed resected tumor tissue and uninvolved lung tissue from the same patient, described as non-adjacent to the tumor.

The T-cell fraction in tumor and uninvolved lung tissue was obtained from TCR sequencing using the immunoSEQ assay. As for the original processing: For survival analysis, patients were split into high (upper tertile) and low (lower two tertiles) T-cell fraction groups and compared by log-rank test. A signed-rank test was used to check for differences in T-cell fraction between paired tumor and uninvolved lung. Drawn from immuneACCESS, this table holds only the in-frame rearrangements with V and J called that TCRdb kept. Clones are partly lost; checked studies trace under half to an unresolved V gene and leave the rest unexplained. Clonal size and the V and J genes are those of that table, whereas D and trimming came from the DNA. The sample table records over 10,000 clones; approximately 85% of these occur just once. Roughly 3.7% of the sample goes to the ten largest clones. A remark on this clone: Its recognized antigen is unknown. No much larger clone exists at a distance of one base, and base qualities are not known.

Taken from cysteine to phenylalanine, the CDR3 has 20 residues. Only CDR3 DNA is held: 60 bases, read in frame from base 1. What the research found in general, with its limitations: Because different assays used different pieces of the same tissue, intratumor heterogeneity could not be separated from technical variation. Higher T cell infiltration in tumors than in uninvolved lung tissue was supported by TCRbeta sequencing, consistent with immunofluorescence CD3 counts. Assay coverage varied across patients depending on available tissue quantity, so only a subset of the cohort had TCR sequencing. TCR-derived T-cell fraction did not differ between the flow cytometry-defined immunotypes IM1 (good prognosis) and IM2 (poor prognosis).

ICON enrollment began in early 2016, and the last patient was enrolled in 2018. Fresh tumor and matched uninvolved tissue for in-depth immune analyses, including TCR sequencing, were collected from a subcohort of 76 patients. DNA isolated from bulk tissue, without cell sorting, was used for TCR sequencing. Recombination connected TRBV1 to TRBJ2-2; the table assigns TRBD2, which was not confirmed against the DNA. TRBV1 is noted as a pseudogene. The material sequenced was uninvolved lung tissue not adjacent to the tumor. The receptor's source is a human donor with non-small cell lung cancer. In nucleotides, the sequence is TGCACCAGCAGCCCAAGCGGGCGGGACTCCATCTTCGATGGCACCGGGGAGCTGTTTTTT. This yields the protein CTSSPSGRDSIFDGTGELFF.